This TCR beta chain originates from a study of cytomegalovirus exposure and HLA in healthy donors. From germline, CDR1 is SGHVS and CDR2 FQNEAQ. CDR3 length equals 15 residues. Trimming cost V 0 bases and J 4 bases; bases outside gene matches: 6. The PCR employed 60 Vbeta primers together with 13 Jbeta primers. Only in-frame clones appear in the TCRdb table, and some are missing; sequencing was by immunoSEQ multiplex PCR. Here the sample spans approximately 160,000 clones, roughly 84% being singletons. The J gene is TRBJ2-7, the V gene TRBV7-8; TRBD1 aligns across 7 bases. Material: PBMCs. This TCR came from a boy younger than 10 in good health and CMV-seronegative. The CDR3 region has the DNA TGTGCCAGCAGCTTAGCAACAGGGGACCTATACGAGCAGTACTTC. Translation: CASSLATGDLYEQYF.